The source of this TCR beta chain is a study of CD8 T cells in Susac syndrome. The count of this clonotype is one. With 0 bases removed from V and 4 bases from J, the gap between germline ends came to 12 bases. The CDR3 consists of 14 residues. Germline V CDR1 and CDR2: DFQATT, SNEGSKA (reference sequence). An input of roughly 0.5 to 1 ug of RNA was subjected to reverse transcription using random hexamers. Via MiXCR, TCRdb re-called the immunoSEQ multiplex PCR reads, giving one row per CDR3 protein. Among 120,000 to 150,000 distinct CDR3 sequences listed, 85% to 95% were seen once. Negative magnetic isolation gave CD8+ and CD4+ cells; FACS enriched CD8+ TEMRA.

This TCR derives from a human donor with multiple sclerosis. Sequencing was performed on CD4+ T cells from PBMCs. This chain uses TRBV20-1 with TRBJ2-5; the D gene is possibly TRBD2 (5 bases). The CDR3 loop reads CSARDRLGVETQYF. CDR3 in DNA: TGCAGTGCTAGAGATCGACTCGGGGTAGAGACCCAGTACTTC.